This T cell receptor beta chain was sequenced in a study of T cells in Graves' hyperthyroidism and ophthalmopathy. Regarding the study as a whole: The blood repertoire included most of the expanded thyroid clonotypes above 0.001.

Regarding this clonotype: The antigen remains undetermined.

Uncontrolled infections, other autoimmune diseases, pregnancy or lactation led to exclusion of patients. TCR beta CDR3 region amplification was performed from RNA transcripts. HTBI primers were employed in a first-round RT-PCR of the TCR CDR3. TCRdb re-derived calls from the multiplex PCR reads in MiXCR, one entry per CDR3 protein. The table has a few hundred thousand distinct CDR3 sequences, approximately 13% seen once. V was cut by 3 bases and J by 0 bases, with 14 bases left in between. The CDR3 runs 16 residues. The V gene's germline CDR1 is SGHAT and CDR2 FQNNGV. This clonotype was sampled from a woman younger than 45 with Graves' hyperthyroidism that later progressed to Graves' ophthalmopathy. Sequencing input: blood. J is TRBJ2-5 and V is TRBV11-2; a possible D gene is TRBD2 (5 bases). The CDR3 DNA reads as TGTGCCAGCAGCTTGGAGGCAGCCCAGTACCAAGAGACCCAGTACTTC. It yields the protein CASSLEAAQYQETQYF.